The clone carrying this T cell receptor beta chain was seen ten or more times. Antigen specificity is unknown. V lost 6 bases, J lost 5 bases, and 25 bases lay in between. The CDR3 is made up of 16 amino acids. Looked up from germline, CDR1 is SQVTM and CDR2 is ANQGSEA. The entry originates in a study of breast tumors, draining lymph nodes, adjacent tissues. Study conclusions and caveats: Data fit most tumor T cells coming from lymph node, expanding in tumor. That most tumor T cells come from lymph nodes remained unproven. Compared with lymph nodes, tumors were less diverse; compared with nontumor tissue, more. Compared with basal-like, luminal-like tumors shared significantly more repertoire with nontumor tissue.

TCRdb itself ran the multiplex PCR reads through MiXCR, one entry per CDR3 protein. The sample yields around 250,000 distinct CDR3 sequences, about 34% seen once. Samples came from axillary lymph nodes draining the breast cancer. The sequencing sample was made of axillary lymph node tissue. This sequence was found in a female donor with breast cancer. Some clones in this sample may be carry-over from other donors' samples. V usage is TRBV29-1 and J usage is TRBJ2-5; D is possibly TRBD1 (6 bases). CDR3 residues: CSVDGGSANGLETQYF. The CDR3 coding sequence is TGCAGCGTAGATGGGGGCTCTGCCAACGGGCTGGAGACCCAGTACTTC.